These 27 T cell receptor beta chains came from one sample sequenced in a study of OX40 agonist ivuxolimab in advanced cancers. The assay was immunoSEQ multiplex PCR, and TCRdb's table has in-frame clones only and misses some. The table includes 40,000 to 50,000 clones, roughly 84% detected once. The specimen comprised CD4+ or CD8+ T cells sorted from blood, sampled in a trial of the OX40 agonist ivuxolimab. All receptors derive from an adult with an advanced solid tumor such as melanoma, head and neck, liver or kidney cancer.

This CDR3 is CASSLGQGSYNEQFF. The CDR3 DNA follows: TGTGCCAGCAGCCTGGGACAGGGGTCCTACAATGAGCAGTTCTTC. This rearrangement joins TRBV14 to TRBJ2-1; 10 bases line up with TRBD1. Germline V gene data show CDR1 as SGHDN and CDR2 as FVKESK. The V gene end was trimmed by 4 bases and the J gene end by 1 base; junction bases not matched to a gene: 1. The CDR3 is 15 amino acids.

This sequence joins TRBV27 and TRBJ2-5; the match to TRBD2 covers 8 bases. The CDR3 runs to 15 residues. The V segment lost 5 bases and the J segment 5 bases; nucleotides outside the gene matches: 10. Germline V gives CDR1 MNHEY, CDR2 SMNVEV (reference sequence). The CDR3 reads CASSPGGGALETQYF. Here the CDR3 DNA reads TGTGCCAGCAGTCCCGGGGGGGGCGCTTTGGAGACCCAGTACTTC.

This clone was detected only once. The chain recombines TRBV7-6 with TRBJ2-1; D call uncertain. The germline V gene encodes CDR1 SGHVS and CDR2 FNYEAQ. This CDR3 comprises 12 residues. Trimming stripped 6 bases from V and 5 bases from J, with 8 bases between. The CDR3 nucleotides read TGTGCCAGCAGTTATTATGACAATGAGCAGTTCTTC. Its protein is CASSYYDNEQFF.

The rearrangement links TRBV27 to TRBJ2-7, with D possibly matching TRBD2 (6 bases). Germline CDR1 MNHEY, CDR2 SMNVEV (reference sequence). The length of the CDR3 is 16 residues. Trimming cost V 0 bases and J 3 bases, with 15 bases left between them. CDR3 in amino acids: CASSLSSGTGFYEQYF. In DNA, the CDR3 is TGTGCCAGCAGTTTATCATCTGGGACTGGATTCTACGAGCAGTACTTC.

In this sample, this clone turned up a few times. The missing conserved phenylalanine or tryptophan at the end of this CDR3 makes a read error likely. The DNA is left out, because the CDR3 cannot be placed on it with certainty; the CDR3 is given as TCRdb lists it. The chain links TRBV23-1 to TRBJ1-2; the table's D gene call, TRBD1, was not cross checked with the DNA. TRBV23-1 is reported as an ORF; its role is uncertain. From its first to its last residue, the CDR3 has 10 amino acids. CDR3 loop: CASSQKPHRK.

This clone was detected only once. V usage is TRBV4-1 and J usage is TRBJ2-5; TRBD2 is a possible D gene (6 bases). The CDR3 is 13 amino acids. Trimming pared 3 bases from V and 4 bases from J, leaving 9 bases between. Germline CDR1 is MGHRA and CDR2 is YSYEKL. The CDR3 loop is CASSQGRLETQYF. CDR3 nucleotide sequence: TGCGCCAGCAGCCAGGGGAGGTTAGAGACCCAGTACTTC.

V usage is TRBV4-3 and J usage is TRBJ2-3; TRBD2 agrees at 7 bases. The CDR3 is 16 amino acids. The germline CDR1 and CDR2 sequences are LGHNA and YSLEER. The ends lost 2 bases at V and 0 bases at J; junction bases unmatched: 5. Here the CDR3 reads CASSQLGRESTDTQYF. CDR3 nucleotide sequence: TGCGCCAGCAGCCAACTGGGGAGGGAAAGCACAGATACGCAGTATTTT.

The chain recombines TRBV11-3 with TRBJ1-1; TRBD1 matches 7 bases. Germline trimming cut 4 bases from V and 6 bases from J; bases unmatched to any gene: 11. The CDR3 runs to 15 residues. Germline V gene lookup returns CDR1 SGHNT and CDR2 YENEEA. The CDR3 sequence is CASSSRQGPESEAFF. CDR3 coding DNA: TGTGCCAGCAGCTCTCGACAGGGACCTGAATCTGAAGCTTTCTTT.

J is TRBJ1-6 and V is TRBV21-1. TRBV21-1 is described as a pseudogene. This CDR3 comprises 17 residues. As DNA, the CDR3 is TGTGCCAGCAGCAGCCGGGGGGCTAGCTCCTATAATTCACCCCTCCACTTT. Translation gives CASSSRGASSYNSPLHF.

This sequence joins TRBV19 and TRBJ1-1, with a tentative D call TRBD1 (5 bases). The CDR3 is 14 residues long. Germline values: CDR1 LNHDA, CDR2 SQIVND (reference sequence). Trimming took off 3 bases at V and 4 bases at J, with 12 bases between the two ends. This CDR3 is CASSISGWGTEAFF. In DNA, the CDR3 is TGTGCCAGTAGTATCTCAGGGTGGGGCACTGAAGCTTTCTTT.

The chain has TRBV11-2 and TRBJ2-1; unclear D gene. With 1 base removed from V and 6 bases from J, the gap between germline ends came to 4 bases. Per germline, CDR1 SGHAT and CDR2 FQNNGV. The CDR3 is 12 residues long. CDR3 sequence reads: CASSLGINEQFF. The CDR3 coding sequence is TGTGCCAGCAGCTTAGGGATCAATGAGCAGTTCTTC.

This sequence joins TRBV4-1 and TRBJ2-3; D unresolved. V gave up 4 bases and J gave up 0 bases, with 5 bases separating them. The CDR3 has 13 residues. Germline-derived CDR1 and CDR2 are MGHRA and YSYEKL. The CDR3 loop reads CASSPASTDTQYF. The CDR3 region has the DNA TGCGCCAGCAGCCCGGCTAGCACAGATACGCAGTATTTT.

This chain connects TRBV27 to TRBJ1-1, with TRBD1 matching over 8 bases. CDR1 and CDR2 (germline): MNHEY, SMNVEV (reference sequence). The CDR3 has 15 amino acids. V was clipped by 4 bases and J by 5 bases; unmatched bases: 9. As DNA, the CDR3 is TGTGCCAGCAGTTCCTTGGACAGGGTGGGGACTGAAGCTTTCTTT. It specifies CASSSLDRVGTEAFF.

This clone has only one observation. The rearrangement uses TRBV11-2 and TRBJ2-1; TRBD1 is a possible D gene (5 bases). With 10 bases removed from V and 8 bases from J, the gap between germline ends came to 9 bases. This CDR3 spans 10 amino acids. Germline assignment: CDR1 SGHAT and CDR2 FQNNGV. CDR3 DNA sequence: TGTGCCATCCTAGGGGATGAGCAGTTCTTC. Translation gives CAILGDEQFF.

The chain employs TRBV5-1 and TRBJ2-1; no reliable D call. Germline V CDR1 and CDR2: SGHRS, YFSETQ. The V end lost 5 bases, the J end lost 9 bases, and 24 bases lay between the germline ends. The CDR3 covers 16 residues. The CDR3 spells CASRGLGPQVKGEQFF. The CDR3 DNA reads as TGCGCCAGCAGGGGTCTAGGGCCCCAGGTTAAGGGTGAGCAGTTCTTC.

This clone was counted a few times. The gene calls are TRBV7-6 and TRBJ2-7; D is undetermined. This CDR3 spans 12 amino acids. The germline V gene encodes CDR1 SGHVS and CDR2 FNYEAQ. V dropped 6 bases and J dropped 7 bases, with 13 bases sitting between them. The CDR3 loop reads CASSRTHWEQYF. CDR3 in DNA: TGTGCCAGCAGTCGGACCCATTGGGAGCAGTACTTC.

This rearrangement joins TRBV7-9 to TRBJ1-2; D might be TRBD1 (5 bases). Trimming removed 4 bases at V and 2 bases at J, with 11 bases between. Germline lookup yields CDR1 SEHNR and CDR2 FQNEAQ (reference sequence). CDR3 length: 14 amino acids. The CDR3 reads CASSSGLKNYGYTF. The CDR3 DNA reads TGTGCCAGCAGCTCGGGACTGAAGAACTATGGCTACACCTTC.

The chain has TRBV4-1 and TRBJ2-7, with D possibly TRBD1 on 6 matching bases. V lost 0 bases to trimming and J lost 4 bases, with 13 bases between them. The CDR3 sequence is 15 residues long. The germline gives CDR1 MGHRA, CDR2 YSYEKL. The CDR3 bases are TGCGCCAGCAGCCAAGATATTGGGGGCGCGTACGAGCAGTACTTC. This translates into CASSQDIGGAYEQYF.

The genes are TRBV5-1 and TRBJ1-2, with 10 bases aligning to TRBD1. The length of the CDR3 is 14 residues. Trimming cost V 3 bases and J 3 bases; bases outside gene matches: 2. Germline CDR1 reads SGHRS; CDR2 reads YFSETQ. DNA of the CDR3: TGCGCCAGCAGCTGGACAGGGGGAGACTATGGCTACACCTTC. It is translated as CASSWTGGDYGYTF.

V and J are TRBV12-5 and TRBJ2-1; tentative D call: TRBD2 (7 bases). Germline lookup yields CDR1 LGHNT and CDR2 FRNRAP. The CDR3 loop spans 13 amino acids. V was cut by 6 bases and J by 8 bases, with 14 bases left in between. CDR3 in DNA: TGTGCTAGTGGCGTGGGGGGGCACCATGAGCAGTTCTTC. This translates into CASGVGGHHEQFF. The full variable domain, its missing parts supplied by reference TRBV12-5 and TRBJ2-1, is DARVTQTPRHKVTEMGQEVTMRCQPILGHNTVFWYRQTMMQGLELLAYFRNRAPLDDSGMPKDRFSAEMPDATLATLKIQPSEPRDSAVYFCASGVGGHHEQFFGPGTRLTVL.

This sequence joins TRBV28 and TRBJ1-1, with D maybe TRBD1 (6 bases). Trimming removed 3 bases at V and 7 bases at J, with 15 bases between. Per germline, CDR1 MDHEN and CDR2 SYDVKM. CDR3 length equals 14 residues. For the CDR3, the DNA is TGTGCCAGCAGTTTTCGTGGTACAGGGATTGAAGCTTTCTTT. This encodes CASSFRGTGIEAFF.

Here the CDR3 reads CASRSPGTTYNNEQFF. The CDR3 coding sequence is TGTGCCAGCAGGTCGCCCGGGACGACTTATAACAATGAGCAGTTCTTC. The gene calls are TRBV11-3 and TRBJ2-1; D could derive from TRBD1 or TRBD2 (5 bases each). Germline V lookup: CDR1 SGHNT, CDR2 YENEEA. This CDR3 has 16 amino acids. Trimming stripped 6 bases from V and 5 bases from J, with 20 bases between.

J is TRBJ2-1 and V is TRBV5-4; tentative D call: TRBD2 (5 bases). V shed 3 bases and J shed 6 bases, with 13 bases lying between them. The CDR3 runs to 14 residues. The germline CDR1 and CDR2 sequences are SGHNT and YYREEE (reference sequence). CDR3 sequence reads: CASSWAGGLNEQFF. CDR3 nucleotides: TGTGCCAGCAGCTGGGCCGGCGGACTCAATGAGCAGTTCTTC.

The chain combines TRBV9 with TRBJ2-7, with 11 bases aligning to TRBD1. The CDR3 is made up of 19 amino acids. Trimming cost V 5 bases and J 3 bases; bases outside gene matches: 19. Germline CDR1 reads SGDLS; CDR2 reads YYNGEE. CDR3 in amino acids: CASSPLGGDRGEPGYEQYF. In DNA form, the CDR3 reads TGTGCCAGCAGTCCGTTGGGCGGGGACAGGGGGGAGCCGGGCTACGAGCAGTACTTC.

The chain is built from TRBV13 and TRBJ1-1; D may be TRBD1 (5 bases). CDR3 size: 16 residues. Trimming took 6 bases from V and 11 from J, leaving 28 bases between them. Germline V gives CDR1 PRHDT, CDR2 FYEKMQ (reference sequence). Written as DNA, the CDR3 is TGTGCCAGCAGACCCGAGGCCCAGGGTCGGGCCTTTGGGGCTTTCTTT. Its translation is CASRPEAQGRAFGAFF. The complete variable domain, with remaining parts taken from reference TRBV13 and TRBJ1-1, reads AAGVIQSPRHLIKEKRETATLKCYPIPRHDTVYWYQQGPGQDPQFLISFYEKMQSDKGSIPDRFSAQQFSDYHSELNMSSLELGDSALYFCASRPEAQGRAFGAFFGQGTRLTVV.

This sequence joins TRBV14 and TRBJ1-2; D may be TRBD1 (6 bases). The CDR3 spans 15 residues. Germline V gives CDR1 SGHDN, CDR2 FVKESK. Between the trimmed V and J ends, which lost 3 bases and 5 bases, there was a span of 16 bases. This chain's CDR3 is CASSHWDTETYGYTF. DNA for the CDR3: TGTGCCAGCAGCCATTGGGACACCGAGACATATGGCTACACCTTC.

The rearrangement links TRBV13 to TRBJ2-3, with a tentative D call TRBD2 (5 bases). From germline, CDR1 is PRHDT and CDR2 FYEKMQ (reference sequence). This CDR3 comprises 14 residues. Between the trimmed V and J ends, which lost 6 bases and 3 bases, there was a span of 13 bases. DNA for the CDR3: TGTGCCAGCAGGCATCCGACGGGAACAGATACGCAGTATTTT. Encoded protein: CASRHPTGTDTQYF. The full variable domain, rest sourced from reference TRBV13 and TRBJ2-3, is AAGVIQSPRHLIKEKRETATLKCYPIPRHDTVYWYQQGPGQDPQFLISFYEKMQSDKGSIPDRFSAQQFSDYHSELNMSSLELGDSALYFCASRHPTGTDTQYFGPGTRLTVL.